This TCR beta chain appears in the sequencing data of a study of T cell changes during pregnancy in multiple sclerosis. Profiling relied on immunoSEQ multiplex PCR, and the TCRdb table lists in-frame clones only, not all of them. The sample lists 50,000 or so clones, roughly nine tenths occurring once. A remark on this clone: The sample carries other DNA sequences with the same CDR3.

Per the germline V gene, CDR1 is MNHEY and CDR2 is SVGAGI. The CDR3 runs to 15 residues. Trimming removed 0 bases from V and 5 bases from J; junction bases left unmatched: 5. V gene TRBV6-5 combines with J gene TRBJ2-7; TRBD1 aligns across 9 bases. The material was CD4+ T cells from peripheral blood mononuclear cells, obtained before pregnancy. The TCR comes from a female donor with multiple sclerosis, enrolled in a pregnancy study. Written as DNA, the CDR3 is TGTGCCAGCAGTTACTCAAACAGGGGGCGGGACGAGCAGTACTTC. This translates into CASSYSNRGRDEQYF.